This TCR beta chain was documented in a study of cytomegalovirus exposure and HLA in healthy donors. The table lists this clone with a count of one. Antigen specificity is unknown. The CDR3 has 13 residues. Deletions cut 3 bases from V and 6 bases from J, with 9 bases between. Germline V gene lookup returns CDR1 MDHEN and CDR2 SYDVKM. Produced via immunoSEQ multiplex PCR; TCRdb's table is partial and in-frame only. The sample has roughly 75,000 clones, around 94% seen once. Study-level results: Under in vitro conditions, three CMV-associated chains were confirmed as specific for CMV antigens.

This TCR derives from a woman aged 18 to 35 in good health and CMV-seropositive. Input material: PBMCs. V usage is TRBV28 and J usage is TRBJ1-5; D is uncertain. CDR3 loop: CASSFPPTQPQHF. CDR3 sequence (DNA): TGTGCCAGCAGTTTCCCCCCTACTCAGCCCCAGCATTTT.